This passage covers 24 T cell receptor beta chains from one sample sequenced in a study of CD8 T cells in ankylosing spondylitis. TCRdb used MiXCR to reprocess the 5' RACE reads, holding one entry per CDR3 protein. In the table there are about 160,000 distinct CDR3 sequences, around 45% of which are singletons. Sequencing was done on a sample of synovial fluid, either unsorted or a sorted T cell fraction (not recorded which). The receptors shown here come from a male donor with ankylosing spondylitis.

This rearrangement joins TRBV7-6 to TRBJ2-5, with 8 bases matching TRBD1. The V segment lost 5 bases and the J segment 5 bases; nucleotides outside the gene matches: 28. There are 21 residues in the CDR3. CDR1 and CDR2 (germline): SGHVS, FNYEAQ. The CDR3 region is CASSTRTGGIRTGRRLETQYF. CDR3 in DNA: TGTGCCAGCAGCACAAGGACAGGAGGTATAAGGACAGGGAGACGTTTGGAGACCCAGTACTTC.

This chain uses TRBV4-2 with TRBJ2-5; tentatively, D is TRBD1 or TRBD2 (6 bases each). V lost 0 bases, J lost 5 bases, and 16 bases lay in between. In germline, CDR1 is LGHNA, CDR2 YNFKEQ. CDR3 length equals 16 residues. The chain's CDR3 is CASSQDGGRGWETQYF. CDR3 bases: TGTGCCAGCAGCCAAGACGGGGGCCGGGGTTGGGAGACCCAGTACTTC.

The chain uses TRBV6-1 and TRBJ2-3; the D call may be TRBD1 or TRBD2 (6 bases each). The CDR3 runs to 16 residues. The germline CDR1 and CDR2 sequences are MNHNS and SASEGT. V lost 5 bases and J 0 bases, leaving 15 bases between the germline ends. CDR3 bases: TGTGCCAGCAGTACGGGGCGGGACATAAGCACAGATACGCAGTATTTT. Residues: CASSTGRDISTDTQYF.

This clonotype showed up many times. The rearrangement uses TRBV9 and TRBJ2-1; D possibly corresponds to TRBD1 (5 bases). CDR3 length: 15 residues. Trimming removed 0 bases at V and 4 bases at J, with 11 bases between. Per germline, CDR1 SGDLS and CDR2 YYNGEE. DNA for the CDR3: TGTGCCAGCAGCGTAGCTGGGGCGGAATACAATGAGCAGTTCTTC. It codes for CASSVAGAEYNEQFF. Supplemented by reference TRBV9 and TRBJ2-1, the full variable domain reads DSGVTQTPKHLITATGQRVTLRCSPRSGDLSVYWYQQSLDQGLQFLIQYYNGEERAKGNILERFSAQQFPDLHSELNLSSLELGDSALYFCASSVAGAEYNEQFFGPGTRLTVL.

J is TRBJ1-1 and V is TRBV30, with D possibly TRBD1 on 5 matching bases. The CDR3 loop spans 15 amino acids. V was shortened by 3 bases and J by 0 bases, with 14 bases between the two germline ends. CDR1 GTSNPN and CDR2 SVGIG come from the germline V gene (reference sequence). CDR3 in DNA: TGTGCCTGGAGCGCCCGCGCGGGGCTGAACACTGAAGCTTTCTTT. Translation gives CAWSARAGLNTEAFF.

This chain uses TRBV20-1 with TRBJ2-7, with TRBD2 as a possible D gene (6 bases). V lost 5 bases, J lost 6 bases, and 20 bases lay in between. Germline CDR1 DFQATT, CDR2 SNEGSKA (reference sequence). This CDR3 is 14 amino acids long. CDR3 amino acids: CSAARLGFICEQYF. In DNA form, the CDR3 reads TGCAGTGCTGCCCGACTAGGATTTATTTGCGAGCAGTACTTC.

V is TRBV12-3 or TRBV12-4 and J is TRBJ2-2; D possibly corresponds to TRBD1 (5 bases). The CDR3 is 13 amino acids. Trimming pared 7 bases from V and 3 bases from J, leaving 9 bases between. The CDR3 DNA reads as TGTGCCAGCAAAAGGGGCCACACCGGGGAGCTGTTTTTT. Protein product: CASKRGHTGELFF.

The chain has TRBV6-5 and TRBJ2-5; tentatively, D is TRBD1 (6 bases). CDR1 is MNHEY and CDR2 is SVGAGI in the germline V gene. V gave up 2 bases and J gave up 4 bases, with 17 bases separating them. CDR3 length: 16 residues. CDR3 protein: CASSYHRDTPRETQYF. The CDR3 DNA is TGTGCCAGCAGTTACCACCGGGACACGCCACGAGAGACCCAGTACTTC.

This chain joins TRBV20-1 and TRBJ2-5, with 9 positions matching TRBD2. V shed 0 bases, J shed 0 bases, and the junction held 8 bases outside the gene matches. The CDR3 extends over 17 amino acids. Germline assignment: CDR1 DFQATT and CDR2 SNEGSKA (reference sequence). CDR3 residues: CSARDYGSGGHQETQYF. The CDR3 DNA sequence: TGCAGTGCTAGAGATTATGGTAGCGGGGGCCACCAAGAGACCCAGTACTTC.

The chain couples TRBV6-2 or TRBV6-3 to TRBJ2-7; D is ambiguous. Germline values: CDR1 MNHEY, CDR2 SVGEGT. CDR3 length: 15 residues. Trimming stripped 0 bases from V and 2 bases from J, with 11 bases between. The CDR3 loop is CASSYSGFSTYEQYF. The CDR3 bases are TGTGCCAGCAGTTACTCGGGGTTTAGTACCTACGAGCAGTACTTC.

V is TRBV7-8 and J is TRBJ1-5; D ambiguous. Germline V gene data show CDR1 as SGHVS and CDR2 as FQNEAQ. CDR3 length: 13 residues. Trimming took off 5 bases at V and 1 base at J, with 6 bases between the two ends. The CDR3 loop is CASSAYSNQPQHF. The CDR3 coding sequence is TGTGCCAGCAGCGCGTACAGCAATCAGCCCCAGCATTTT.

This clonotype was recorded many times. V is TRBV11-1 and J is TRBJ2-6; possibly TRBD2 for D (6 bases). V lost 5 bases to trimming and J lost 0 bases, with 20 bases between them. This CDR3 has 19 residues. Germline CDR1 is SGHAT and CDR2 is FQDESV (reference sequence). The CDR3 nucleotides read TGTGCCAGCAGCGGTGAGGAGGGGCGGAGAAACTCTGGGGCCAACGTCCTGACTTTC. This translates into CASSGEEGRRNSGANVLTF. Full variable domain (remainder filled in from reference TRBV11-1 and TRBJ2-6): EAEVAQSPRYKITEKSQAVAFWCDPISGHATLYWYRQILGQGPELLVQFQDESVVDDSQLPKDRFSAERLKGVDSTLKIQPAELGDSAMYLCASSGEEGRRNSGANVLTFGAGSRLTVL.

The chain joins TRBV5-1 to TRBJ2-7; D could derive from TRBD1 or TRBD2 (5 bases each). The CDR3 spans 16 residues. Germline CDR1 is SGHRS and CDR2 is YFSETQ. The V gene lost 0 bases and the J gene lost 2 bases, with 15 bases spanning the gap. CDR3 DNA sequence: TGCGCCAGCAGCTTGGAGTACCGGGACCTGGCCTACGAGCAGTACTTC. Protein product: CASSLEYRDLAYEQYF. Looking up the rest from reference TRBV5-1 and TRBJ2-7 gives the full variable domain: KAGVTQTPRYLIKTRGQQVTLSCSPISGHRSVSWYQQTPGQGLQFLFEYFSETQRNKGNFPGRFSGRQFSNSRSEMNVSTLELGDSALYLCASSLEYRDLAYEQYFGPGTRLTVT.

The rearrangement uses TRBV4-1 and TRBJ1-4; the match to TRBD1 covers 7 bases. Germline V gene data show CDR1 as MGHRA and CDR2 as YSYEKL. V gave up 4 bases and J gave up 6 bases; unmatched junction bases: 8. The CDR3 has 15 residues. In DNA, the CDR3 is TGCGCCAGCAGCCTACCTGACAGGGCCCATGAAAAACTGTTTTTT. It translates to CASSLPDRAHEKLFF.

This clonotype occurred many times. The chain uses TRBV20-1 and TRBJ2-3, with D possibly being TRBD2 (5 bases). Germline CDR1 is DFQATT and CDR2 is SNEGSKA (reference sequence). This CDR3 has 17 amino acids. Trimming cost V 0 bases and J 2 bases, with 18 bases left between them. The CDR3 loop reads CSARDPVVAYPTDTQYF. The CDR3 DNA is TGCAGTGCTAGAGATCCAGTGGTAGCGTACCCCACAGATACGCAGTATTTT.

The rearrangement uses TRBV10-3 and TRBJ2-7, with a weak D call TRBD2 (5 bases). The ends were cut back, 3 bases at V and 7 bases at J, with 19 bases in the middle. The CDR3 is made up of 15 amino acids. CDR1 ENHRY and CDR2 SYGVKD come from the germline V gene. The CDR3 DNA follows: TGTGCCATCAGTGACCCAACTAGGTATCGCGAGGAGCAGTACTTC. Translation gives CAISDPTRYREEQYF.

The chain carries TRBV20-1 and TRBJ1-1; possibly TRBD1 for D (5 bases). This CDR3 contains 17 residues. V was clipped by 0 bases and J by 0 bases, with 17 bases between them. Per germline, CDR1 DFQATT and CDR2 SNEGSKA (reference sequence). DNA of the CDR3: TGCAGTGCTAGAGATCAACTGGGGGAAATAATGAACACTGAAGCTTTCTTT. The encoded protein is CSARDQLGEIMNTEAFF.

This clonotype was counted between two and nine times. The rearrangement uses TRBV4-2 and TRBJ2-3, with 10 bases identical to TRBD1. The V gene's germline CDR1 is LGHNA and CDR2 YNFKEQ. Unmatched junction bases numbered 7, after V lost 4 bases and J lost 3 bases. The CDR3 sequence is 16 residues long. CDR3 residues: CASSRPTDRGTDTQYF. In DNA, the CDR3 is TGTGCCAGCAGCCGTCCGACGGACAGGGGGACAGATACGCAGTATTTT.

This clonotype has a single count. This chain joins TRBV4-1 and TRBJ1-1; TRBD1 matches at 7 bases. The CDR3 has 16 residues. Germline CDR1 and CDR2: MGHRA and YSYEKL. Trimming at V came to 3 bases and at J to 1 base, leaving 8 bases not matched to a gene. CDR3 region: CASSHPYRTGNTEAFF. The CDR3 DNA is TGCGCCAGCAGCCATCCCTATCGGACAGGGAACACTGAAGCTTTCTTT.

This sequence joins TRBV6-1 and TRBJ2-1; no clear D gene. Germline CDR1 reads MNHNS; CDR2 reads SASEGT. The CDR3 has 15 amino acids. V was trimmed by 3 bases and J by 0 bases, leaving 9 bases between them. CDR3 residues: CASSEVARSYNEQFF. The CDR3 coding sequence is TGTGCCAGCAGTGAGGTAGCTCGCTCCTACAATGAGCAGTTCTTC.

The V gene is TRBV12-3 or TRBV12-4, the J gene TRBJ2-7; D unresolved. V lost 6 bases, J lost 2 bases, and 11 bases lay in between. The CDR3 totals 13 residues. CDR3: CASSLVGAYEQYF. The CDR3, as DNA: TGTGCCAGCAGCCTGGTTGGTGCCTACGAGCAGTACTTC.

This clonotype came up a few times. The gene calls are TRBV20-1 and TRBJ2-3, with 15 bases identical to TRBD2. Germline trimming cut 3 bases from V and 4 bases from J; bases unmatched to any gene: 2. Germline V gene lookup returns CDR1 DFQATT and CDR2 SNEGSKA (reference sequence). The CDR3 spans 15 residues. CDR3 DNA: TGCAGTGCTAGTCGGACTAGCGGGGGGGCAGATACGCAGTATTTT. Translated, it gives CSASRTSGGADTQYF.

The rearrangement uses TRBV12-3 or TRBV12-4 and TRBJ2-7; D call uncertain. The V gene lost 7 bases and the J gene lost 7 bases, with 11 bases spanning the gap. The CDR3 runs 11 residues. CDR3 sequence: CASKRAGEQYF. The CDR3 region has the DNA TGTGCCAGCAAGCGAGCCGGGGAGCAGTACTTC.

This clonotype showed up many times. The rearrangement uses TRBV9 and TRBJ1-1; D is unresolved. Per germline, CDR1 SGDLS and CDR2 YYNGEE. The CDR3 spans 13 residues. With 3 bases removed from V and 5 bases from J, the gap between germline ends came to 11 bases. CDR3 sequence (DNA): TGTGCCAGCAGCGCCCCATCCAAAACTGAAGCTTTCTTT. Its translation is CASSAPSKTEAFF. Variable domain in full (rest from reference TRBV9 and TRBJ1-1): DSGVTQTPKHLITATGQRVTLRCSPRSGDLSVYWYQQSLDQGLQFLIQYYNGEERAKGNILERFSAQQFPDLHSELNLSSLELGDSALYFCASSAPSKTEAFFGQGTRLTVV.